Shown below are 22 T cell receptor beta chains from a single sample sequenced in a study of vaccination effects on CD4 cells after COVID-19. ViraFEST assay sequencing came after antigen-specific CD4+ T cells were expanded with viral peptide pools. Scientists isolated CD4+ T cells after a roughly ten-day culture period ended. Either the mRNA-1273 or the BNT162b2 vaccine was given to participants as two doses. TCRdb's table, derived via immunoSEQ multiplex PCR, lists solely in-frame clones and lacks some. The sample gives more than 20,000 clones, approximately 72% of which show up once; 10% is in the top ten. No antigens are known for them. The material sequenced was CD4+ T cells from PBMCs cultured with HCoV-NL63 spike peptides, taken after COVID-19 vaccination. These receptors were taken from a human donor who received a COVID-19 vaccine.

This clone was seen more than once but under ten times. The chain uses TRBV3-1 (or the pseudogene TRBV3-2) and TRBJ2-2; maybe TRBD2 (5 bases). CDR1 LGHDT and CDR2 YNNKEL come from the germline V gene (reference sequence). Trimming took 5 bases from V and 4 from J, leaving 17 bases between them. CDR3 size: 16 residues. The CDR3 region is CASSYYNTAGTGELFF. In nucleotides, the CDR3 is TGTGCCAGCAGCTATTATAATACGGCGGGCACCGGGGAGCTGTTTTTT.

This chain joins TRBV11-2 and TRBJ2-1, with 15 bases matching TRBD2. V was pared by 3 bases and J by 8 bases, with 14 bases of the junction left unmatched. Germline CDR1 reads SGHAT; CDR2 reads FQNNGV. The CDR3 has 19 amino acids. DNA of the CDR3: TGTGCCAGCAGCTTGGAAGCCCAGGGACTAGCGGGGGGAAGGGATGAGCAGTTCTTC. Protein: CASSLEAQGLAGGRDEQFF.

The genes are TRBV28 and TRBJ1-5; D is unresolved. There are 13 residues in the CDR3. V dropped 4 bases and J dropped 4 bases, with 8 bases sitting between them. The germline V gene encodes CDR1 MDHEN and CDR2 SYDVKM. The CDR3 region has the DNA TGTGCCAGCAGTTGGACCCTAAATCAGCCCCAGCATTTT. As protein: CASSWTLNQPQHF.

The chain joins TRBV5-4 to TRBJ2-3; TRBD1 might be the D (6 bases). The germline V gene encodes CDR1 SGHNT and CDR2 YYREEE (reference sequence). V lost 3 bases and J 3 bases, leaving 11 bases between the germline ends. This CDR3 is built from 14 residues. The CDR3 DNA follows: TGTGCCAGCAGCTCGAACAGGGAAACAGATACGCAGTATTTT. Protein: CASSSNRETDTQYF. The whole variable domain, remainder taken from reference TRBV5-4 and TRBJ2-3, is ETGVTQSPTHLIKTRGQQVTLRCSSQSGHNTVSWYQQALGQGPQFIFQYYREEENGRGNFPPRFSGLQFPNYSSELNVNALELDDSALYLCASSSNRETDTQYFGPGTRLTVL.

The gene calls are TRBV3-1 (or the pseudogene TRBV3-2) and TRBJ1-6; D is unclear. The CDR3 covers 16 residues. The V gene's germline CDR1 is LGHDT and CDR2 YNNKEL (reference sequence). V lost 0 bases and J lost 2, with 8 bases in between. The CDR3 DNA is TGTGCCAGCAGCCAAGAGGGAGGCCCCTATAATTCACCCCTCCACTTT. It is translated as CASSQEGGPYNSPLHF.

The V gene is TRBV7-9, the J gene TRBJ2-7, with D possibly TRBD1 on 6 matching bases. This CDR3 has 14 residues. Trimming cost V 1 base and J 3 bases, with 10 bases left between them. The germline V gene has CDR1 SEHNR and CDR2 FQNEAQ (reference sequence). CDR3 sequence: CASSLGQGYYEQYF. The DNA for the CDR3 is TGTGCCAGCAGCTTAGGGCAGGGGTACTACGAGCAGTACTTC.

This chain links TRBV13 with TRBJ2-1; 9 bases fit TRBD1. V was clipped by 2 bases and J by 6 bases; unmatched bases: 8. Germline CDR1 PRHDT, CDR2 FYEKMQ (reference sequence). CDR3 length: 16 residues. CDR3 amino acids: CASSLSSGQGSNEQFF. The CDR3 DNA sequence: TGTGCCAGCAGCTTAAGTTCGGGACAGGGATCCAATGAGCAGTTCTTC.

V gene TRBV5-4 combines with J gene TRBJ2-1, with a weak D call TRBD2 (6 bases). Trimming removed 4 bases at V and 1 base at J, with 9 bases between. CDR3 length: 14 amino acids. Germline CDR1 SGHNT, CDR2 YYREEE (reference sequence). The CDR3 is CASSGGESYNEQFF. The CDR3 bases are TGTGCCAGCAGCGGCGGGGAGTCCTACAATGAGCAGTTCTTC.

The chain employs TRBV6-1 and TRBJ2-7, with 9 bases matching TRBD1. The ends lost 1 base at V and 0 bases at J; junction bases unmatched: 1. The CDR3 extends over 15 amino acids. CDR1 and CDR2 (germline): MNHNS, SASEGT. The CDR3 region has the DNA TGTGCCAGCAGTGAAGAGGGACAGGGCTCCTACGAGCAGTACTTC. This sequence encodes CASSEEGQGSYEQYF.

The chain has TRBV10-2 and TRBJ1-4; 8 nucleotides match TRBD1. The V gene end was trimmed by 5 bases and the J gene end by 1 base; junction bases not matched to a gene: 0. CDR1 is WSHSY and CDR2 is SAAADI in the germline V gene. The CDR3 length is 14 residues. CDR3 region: CASSTGGTNEKLFF. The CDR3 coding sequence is TGCGCCAGCAGTACAGGGGGAACTAATGAAAAACTGTTTTTT.

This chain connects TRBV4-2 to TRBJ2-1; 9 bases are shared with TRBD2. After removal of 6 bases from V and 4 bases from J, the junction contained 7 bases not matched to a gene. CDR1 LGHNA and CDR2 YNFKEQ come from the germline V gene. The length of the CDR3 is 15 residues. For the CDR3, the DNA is TGTGCCAGCAGAGCCGCGAGCGGGGGGTACAATGAGCAGTTCTTC. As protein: CASRAASGGYNEQFF.

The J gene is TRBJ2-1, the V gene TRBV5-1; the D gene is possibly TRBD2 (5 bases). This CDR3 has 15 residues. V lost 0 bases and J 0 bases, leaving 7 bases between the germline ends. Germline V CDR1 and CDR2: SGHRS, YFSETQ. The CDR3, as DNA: TGCGCCAGCAGCTTGGTAGGGAGCTCCTACAATGAGCAGTTCTTC. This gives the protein CASSLVGSSYNEQFF.

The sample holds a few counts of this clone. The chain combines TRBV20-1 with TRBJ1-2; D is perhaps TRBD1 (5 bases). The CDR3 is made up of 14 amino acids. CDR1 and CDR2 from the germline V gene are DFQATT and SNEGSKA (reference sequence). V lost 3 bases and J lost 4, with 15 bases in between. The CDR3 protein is CSASFQGLAYGYTF. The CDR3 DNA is TGCAGTGCTAGTTTTCAGGGTTTAGCCTATGGCTACACCTTC.

DNA for the CDR3: TGTGCCAGCTTCGTTAAGGGGACAAACACTGAAGCTTTCTTT. Its translation is CASFVKGTNTEAFF. The chain joins TRBV27 to TRBJ1-1; D perhaps matches TRBD1 (6 bases). The germline V and J ends were trimmed by 8 bases and 2 bases, with 15 bases remaining between them. Germline lookup yields CDR1 MNHEY and CDR2 SMNVEV (reference sequence). The CDR3 covers 14 residues.

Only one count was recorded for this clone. CDR3 amino acids: CASSWGDGSYEQYF. CDR3 nucleotide sequence: TGTGCCAGCAGCTGGGGTGACGGTTCCTACGAGCAGTACTTC. The chain is built from TRBV7-9 and TRBJ2-7; D call uncertain. Trimming removed 4 bases at V and 1 base at J, with 11 bases between. This CDR3 spans 14 amino acids. CDR1 and CDR2 from the germline V gene are SEHNR and FQNEAQ (reference sequence).

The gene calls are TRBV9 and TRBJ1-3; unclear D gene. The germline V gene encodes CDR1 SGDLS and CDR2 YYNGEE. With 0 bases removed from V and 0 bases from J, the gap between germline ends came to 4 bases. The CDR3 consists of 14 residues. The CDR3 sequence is CASSVGSSGNTIYF. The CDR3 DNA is TGTGCCAGCAGCGTAGGAAGCTCTGGAAACACCATATATTTT.

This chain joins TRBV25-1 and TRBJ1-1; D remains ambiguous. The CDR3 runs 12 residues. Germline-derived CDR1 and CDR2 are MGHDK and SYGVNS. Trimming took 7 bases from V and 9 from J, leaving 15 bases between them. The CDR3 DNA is TGTGCCAGCATTGGAAGCTTGGGAAAAGCTTTCTTT. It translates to CASIGSLGKAFF. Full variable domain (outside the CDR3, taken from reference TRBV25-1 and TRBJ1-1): EADIYQTPRYLVIGTGKKITLECSQTMGHDKMYWYQQDPGMELHLIHYSYGVNSTEKGDLSSESTVSRIRTEHFPLTLESARPSHTSQYLCASIGSLGKAFFGQGTRLTVV.

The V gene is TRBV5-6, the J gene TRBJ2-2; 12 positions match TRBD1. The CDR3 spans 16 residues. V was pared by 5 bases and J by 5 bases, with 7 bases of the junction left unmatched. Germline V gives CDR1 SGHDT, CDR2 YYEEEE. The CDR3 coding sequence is TGTGCCAGCAGTTACCGGGACAGGGGGCCTACCGGGGAGCTGTTTTTT. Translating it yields CASSYRDRGPTGELFF.

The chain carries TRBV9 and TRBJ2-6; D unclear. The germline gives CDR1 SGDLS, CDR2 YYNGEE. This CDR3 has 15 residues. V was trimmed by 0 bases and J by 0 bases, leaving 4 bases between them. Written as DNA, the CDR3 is TGTGCCAGCAGCGTAGAGGCCTCTGGGGCCAACGTCCTGACTTTC. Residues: CASSVEASGANVLTF.

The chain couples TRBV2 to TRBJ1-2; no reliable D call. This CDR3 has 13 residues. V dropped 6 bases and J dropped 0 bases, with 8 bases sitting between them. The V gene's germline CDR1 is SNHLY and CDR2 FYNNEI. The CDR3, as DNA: TGTGCCAGCAGCCCCAGTTCTAACTATGGCTACACCTTC. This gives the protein CASSPSSNYGYTF. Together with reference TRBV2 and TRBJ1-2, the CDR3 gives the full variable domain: EPEVTQTPSHQVTQMGQEVILRCVPISNHLYFYWYRQILGQKVEFLVSFYNNEISEKSEIFDDQFSVERPDGSNFTLKIRSTKLEDSAMYFCASSPSSNYGYTFGSGTRLTVV.

CDR3 loop: CSASYNEQFF. The CDR3, as DNA: TGCAGCGCGAGCTACAATGAGCAGTTCTTC. The V and J genes are TRBV29-1 and TRBJ2-1; D not certain. Per germline, CDR1 SQVTM and CDR2 ANQGSEA. Trimming pared 7 bases from V and 3 bases from J, leaving 4 bases between. The CDR3 loop spans 10 amino acids.

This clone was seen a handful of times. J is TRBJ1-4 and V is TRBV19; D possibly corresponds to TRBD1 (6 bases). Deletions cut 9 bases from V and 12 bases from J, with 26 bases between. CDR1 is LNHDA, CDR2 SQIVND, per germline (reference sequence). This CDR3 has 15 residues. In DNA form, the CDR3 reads TGTGCCAGCAACTCTGGAGGGACAATGATCGGCCAACTGTTTTTT. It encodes CASNSGGTMIGQLFF.